This TCR beta chain was documented in a study of shared clonotypes between healthy human individuals. Germline assignment: CDR1 MDHEN and CDR2 SYDVKM. The CDR3 spans 15 residues. The V end lost 4 bases, the J end lost 0 bases, and 10 bases lay between the germline ends. Study-level points and caveats: The study found lower generation probabilities in non-shared clonotypes than in those shared by all four donors. Sharing across a few donors was seen in around 5% of naive CD4 clonotypes.

Naive-designated CD8 cells lacked CD45RO, were positively enriched for CCR7, and omitted terminally differentiated effector memory CD45RA+ cells. Some clones are missing from TCRdb's copy, which holds only in-frame ones; the method was immunoSEQ multiplex PCR. The table shows about 820,000 clones, with around 92% occurring only once. A remark on this clone: Its antigen remains unidentified.

This chain uses TRBV28 with TRBJ1-3, with D maybe TRBD1 (6 bases). This TCR derives from a man aged 30 to 45 in good health. The specimen sequenced was naive CD8+ T cells sorted from blood. CDR3 DNA: TGTGCCAGCAGTTCCAGGGGTTCCTCTGGAAACACCATATATTTT. Its translation: CASSSRGSSGNTIYF.